The clone carrying this T cell receptor beta chain was seen only a few times. Its specificity is unknown. The entry originates in a study of beta chain features in type 1 diabetes. Findings of the study overall: Equally in patients and controls, PCR might preferentially amplify shorter templates.

V lost 6 bases and J lost 5; bases outside the gene matches: 12. The length of the CDR3 is 15 residues. Germline V lookup: CDR1 MNHEY, CDR2 SMNVEV (reference sequence). Every isolated RNA sample was fully reverse transcribed, so sequencing captured expressed TCRB transcripts. The assay was immunoSEQ multiplex PCR, and TCRdb's table has in-frame clones only and misses some. The sample consists of about 230,000 clones, 9.6% of them appearing once. The source of this sequence is a young woman in good health. The sequencing input was naive CD4+ T cells from blood. This chain connects TRBV27 to TRBJ2-7; 8 bases fit TRBD2. The CDR3 region has the DNA TGTGCCAGCAGAAGGAGGAGCGGGGGAGTCCACGAGCAGTACTTC. It is translated as CASRRRSGGVHEQYF.